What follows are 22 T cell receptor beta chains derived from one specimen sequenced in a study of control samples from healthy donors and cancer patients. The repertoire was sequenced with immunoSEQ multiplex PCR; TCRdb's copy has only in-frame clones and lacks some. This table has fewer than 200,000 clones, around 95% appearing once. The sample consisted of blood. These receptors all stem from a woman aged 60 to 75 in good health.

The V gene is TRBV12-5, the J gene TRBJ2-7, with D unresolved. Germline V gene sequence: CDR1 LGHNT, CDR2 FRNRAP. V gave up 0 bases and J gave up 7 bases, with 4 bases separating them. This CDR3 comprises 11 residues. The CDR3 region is CASGLVREQYF. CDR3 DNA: TGTGCTAGTGGTTTGGTGCGTGAGCAGTACTTC.

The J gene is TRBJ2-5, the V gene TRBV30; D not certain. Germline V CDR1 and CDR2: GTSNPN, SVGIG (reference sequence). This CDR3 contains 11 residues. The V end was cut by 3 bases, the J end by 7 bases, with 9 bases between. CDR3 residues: CAWSQTLTQYF. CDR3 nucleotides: TGTGCCTGGAGCCAGACGTTGACCCAGTACTTC.

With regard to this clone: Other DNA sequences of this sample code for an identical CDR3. CDR3 amino acids: CASSLVGVGGYTF. CDR3 coding DNA: TGCGCCAGCAGCTTGGTTGGGGTCGGAGGCTACACCTTC. The V and J genes are TRBV5-1 and TRBJ1-2, with D uncertain. This CDR3 has 13 residues. CDR1 is SGHRS, CDR2 YFSETQ, per germline. V lost 0 bases, J lost 8 bases, and 11 bases lay in between.

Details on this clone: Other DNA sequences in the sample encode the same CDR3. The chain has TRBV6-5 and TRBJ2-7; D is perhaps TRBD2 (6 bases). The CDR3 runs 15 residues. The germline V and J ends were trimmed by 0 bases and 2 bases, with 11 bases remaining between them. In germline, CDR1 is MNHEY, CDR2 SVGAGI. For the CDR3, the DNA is TGTGCCAGCAGTTACTCTGGAGGGGCGACCTACGAGCAGTACTTC. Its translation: CASSYSGGATYEQYF.

The CDR3: CASSPGKAEAFF. The DNA for the CDR3 is TGTGCCAGCAGTCCCGGTAAGGCTGAAGCTTTCTTT. The chain carries TRBV13 and TRBJ1-1; D is uncertain. The CDR3 has 12 residues. In germline, CDR1 is PRHDT, CDR2 FYEKMQ (reference sequence). Trimming took 6 bases from V and 6 from J, leaving 11 bases between them.

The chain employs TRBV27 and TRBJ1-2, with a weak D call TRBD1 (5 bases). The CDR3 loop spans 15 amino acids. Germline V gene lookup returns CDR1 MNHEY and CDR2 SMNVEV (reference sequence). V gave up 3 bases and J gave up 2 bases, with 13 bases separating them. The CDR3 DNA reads TGTGCCAGCAGTTTTATAGGGGCCCTGAACTATGGCTACACCTTC. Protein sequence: CASSFIGALNYGYTF.

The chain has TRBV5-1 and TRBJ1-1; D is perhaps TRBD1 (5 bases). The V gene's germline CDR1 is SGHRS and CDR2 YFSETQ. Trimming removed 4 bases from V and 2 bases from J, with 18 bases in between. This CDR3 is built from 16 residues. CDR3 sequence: CASSRTTQGDNTEAFF. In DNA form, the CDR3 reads TGCGCCAGCAGCCGTACCACTCAGGGTGACAACACTGAAGCTTTCTTT.

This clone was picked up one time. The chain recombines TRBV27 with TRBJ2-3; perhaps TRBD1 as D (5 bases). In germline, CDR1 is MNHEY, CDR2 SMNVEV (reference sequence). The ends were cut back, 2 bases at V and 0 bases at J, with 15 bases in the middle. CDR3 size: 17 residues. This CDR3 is CASSLGQGFSSTDTQYF. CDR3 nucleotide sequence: TGTGCCAGCAGTTTAGGTCAGGGATTCTCTAGCACAGATACGCAGTATTTT.

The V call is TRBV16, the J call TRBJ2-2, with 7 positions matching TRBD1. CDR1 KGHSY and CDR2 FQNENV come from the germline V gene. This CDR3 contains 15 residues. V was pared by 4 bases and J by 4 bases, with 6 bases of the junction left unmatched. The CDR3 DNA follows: TGTGCCAGCAGCCCCACAAGACAGGGCACCGGGGAGCTGTTTTTT. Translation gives CASSPTRQGTGELFF.

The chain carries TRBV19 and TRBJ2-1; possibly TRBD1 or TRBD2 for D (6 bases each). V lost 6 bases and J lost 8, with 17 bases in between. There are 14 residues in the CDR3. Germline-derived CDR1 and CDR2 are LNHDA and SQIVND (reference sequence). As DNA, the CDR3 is TGTGCCAGTAGGGTTGTAGGGGGGATCCATGAGCAGTTCTTC. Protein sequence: CASRVVGGIHEQFF.

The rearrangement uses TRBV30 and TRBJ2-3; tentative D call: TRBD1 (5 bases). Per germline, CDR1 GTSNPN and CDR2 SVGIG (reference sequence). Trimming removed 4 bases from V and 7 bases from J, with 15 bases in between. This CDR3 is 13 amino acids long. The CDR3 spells CAWTTFGANTQYF. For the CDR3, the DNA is TGTGCCTGGACCACTTTTGGGGCAAATACGCAGTATTTT. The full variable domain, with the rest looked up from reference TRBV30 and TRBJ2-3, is SQTIHQWPATLVQPVGSPLSLECTVEGTSNPNLYWYRQAAGRGLQLLFYSVGIGQISSEVPQNLSASRPQDRQFILSSKKLLLSDSGFYLCAWTTFGANTQYFGPGTRLTVL.

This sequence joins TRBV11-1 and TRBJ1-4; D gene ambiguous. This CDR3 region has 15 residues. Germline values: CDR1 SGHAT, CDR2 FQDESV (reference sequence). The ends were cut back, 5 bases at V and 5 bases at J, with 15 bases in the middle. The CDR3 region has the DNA TGTGCCAGCAGCCCATCCGATAGGAGAAATGAAAAACTGTTTTTT. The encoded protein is CASSPSDRRNEKLFF.

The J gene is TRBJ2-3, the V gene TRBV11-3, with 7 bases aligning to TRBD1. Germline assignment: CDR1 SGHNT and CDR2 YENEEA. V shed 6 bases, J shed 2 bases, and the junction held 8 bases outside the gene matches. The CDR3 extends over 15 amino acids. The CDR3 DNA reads TGTGCCAGCAGTCGGACAGGAGGTTACACAGATACGCAGTATTTT. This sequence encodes CASSRTGGYTDTQYF.

CDR3 residues: CASSLRGLAAREQFF. As DNA, the CDR3 is TGTGCCAGCAGTTTACGGGGGCTAGCGGCGCGCGAGCAGTTCTTC. This sequence joins TRBV27 and TRBJ2-1; tentatively, D is TRBD2 (7 bases). The CDR3 consists of 15 residues. Trimming took 2 bases from V and 10 from J, leaving 18 bases between them. Germline V gene lookup returns CDR1 MNHEY and CDR2 SMNVEV (reference sequence).

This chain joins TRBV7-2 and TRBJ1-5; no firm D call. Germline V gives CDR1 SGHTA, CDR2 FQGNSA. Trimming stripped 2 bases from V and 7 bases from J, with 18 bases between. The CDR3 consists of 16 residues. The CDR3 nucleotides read TGTGCCAGCAGCTTAAATCGCCGCGGGGTCAGCCAGCCCCAGCATTTT. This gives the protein CASSLNRRGVSQPQHF.

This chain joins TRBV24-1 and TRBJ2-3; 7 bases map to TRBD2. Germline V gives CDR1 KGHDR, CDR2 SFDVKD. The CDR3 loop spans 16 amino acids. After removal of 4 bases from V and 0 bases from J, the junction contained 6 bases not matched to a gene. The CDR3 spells CATSEGLRSSTDTQYF. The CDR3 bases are TGTGCCACCAGTGAGGGACTACGTTCTAGCACAGATACGCAGTATTTT.

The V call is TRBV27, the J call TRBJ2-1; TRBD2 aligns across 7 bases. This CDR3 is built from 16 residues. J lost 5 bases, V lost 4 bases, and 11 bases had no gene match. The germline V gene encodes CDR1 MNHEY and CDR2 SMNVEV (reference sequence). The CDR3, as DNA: TGTGCCAGCAGTTCCCGTAGCGGGCCACCTAACAATGAGCAGTTCTTC. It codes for CASSSRSGPPNNEQFF.

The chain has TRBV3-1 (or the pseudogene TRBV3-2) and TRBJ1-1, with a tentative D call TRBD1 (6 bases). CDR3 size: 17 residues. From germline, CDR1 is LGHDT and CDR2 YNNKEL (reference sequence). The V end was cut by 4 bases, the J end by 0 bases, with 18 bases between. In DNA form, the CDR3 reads TGTGCCAGCAGCCCGAAGTTGGGGGGCCTCATGAACACTGAAGCTTTCTTT. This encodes CASSPKLGGLMNTEAFF.

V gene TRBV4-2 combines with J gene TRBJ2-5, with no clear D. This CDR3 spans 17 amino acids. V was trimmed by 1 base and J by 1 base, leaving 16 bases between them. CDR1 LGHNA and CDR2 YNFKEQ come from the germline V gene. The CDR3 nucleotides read TGTGCCAGCAGCCAAGCTTCGGGTCCCTGGGCCCAAGAGACCCAGTACTTC. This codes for CASSQASGPWAQETQYF.

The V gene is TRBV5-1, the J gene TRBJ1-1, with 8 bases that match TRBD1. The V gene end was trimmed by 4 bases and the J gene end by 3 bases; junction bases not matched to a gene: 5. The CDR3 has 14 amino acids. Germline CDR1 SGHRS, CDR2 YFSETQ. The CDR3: CASSDGQGDTEAFF. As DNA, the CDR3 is TGCGCCAGCAGCGACGGACAGGGTGACACTGAAGCTTTCTTT.

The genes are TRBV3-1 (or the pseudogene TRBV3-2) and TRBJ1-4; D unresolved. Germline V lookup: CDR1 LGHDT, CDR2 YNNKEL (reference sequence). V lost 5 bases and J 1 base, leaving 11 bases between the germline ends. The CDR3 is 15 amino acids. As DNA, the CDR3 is TGTGCCAGCAGCGTACCGGGAGGAACTAATGAAAAACTGTTTTTT. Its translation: CASSVPGGTNEKLFF.

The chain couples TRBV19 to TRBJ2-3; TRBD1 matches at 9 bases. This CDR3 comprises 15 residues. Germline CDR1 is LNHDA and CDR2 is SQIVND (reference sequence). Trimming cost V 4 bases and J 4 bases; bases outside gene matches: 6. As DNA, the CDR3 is TGTGCCAGTAGTACCCGGGACAGGGATGCAGATACGCAGTATTTT. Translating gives CASSTRDRDADTQYF.